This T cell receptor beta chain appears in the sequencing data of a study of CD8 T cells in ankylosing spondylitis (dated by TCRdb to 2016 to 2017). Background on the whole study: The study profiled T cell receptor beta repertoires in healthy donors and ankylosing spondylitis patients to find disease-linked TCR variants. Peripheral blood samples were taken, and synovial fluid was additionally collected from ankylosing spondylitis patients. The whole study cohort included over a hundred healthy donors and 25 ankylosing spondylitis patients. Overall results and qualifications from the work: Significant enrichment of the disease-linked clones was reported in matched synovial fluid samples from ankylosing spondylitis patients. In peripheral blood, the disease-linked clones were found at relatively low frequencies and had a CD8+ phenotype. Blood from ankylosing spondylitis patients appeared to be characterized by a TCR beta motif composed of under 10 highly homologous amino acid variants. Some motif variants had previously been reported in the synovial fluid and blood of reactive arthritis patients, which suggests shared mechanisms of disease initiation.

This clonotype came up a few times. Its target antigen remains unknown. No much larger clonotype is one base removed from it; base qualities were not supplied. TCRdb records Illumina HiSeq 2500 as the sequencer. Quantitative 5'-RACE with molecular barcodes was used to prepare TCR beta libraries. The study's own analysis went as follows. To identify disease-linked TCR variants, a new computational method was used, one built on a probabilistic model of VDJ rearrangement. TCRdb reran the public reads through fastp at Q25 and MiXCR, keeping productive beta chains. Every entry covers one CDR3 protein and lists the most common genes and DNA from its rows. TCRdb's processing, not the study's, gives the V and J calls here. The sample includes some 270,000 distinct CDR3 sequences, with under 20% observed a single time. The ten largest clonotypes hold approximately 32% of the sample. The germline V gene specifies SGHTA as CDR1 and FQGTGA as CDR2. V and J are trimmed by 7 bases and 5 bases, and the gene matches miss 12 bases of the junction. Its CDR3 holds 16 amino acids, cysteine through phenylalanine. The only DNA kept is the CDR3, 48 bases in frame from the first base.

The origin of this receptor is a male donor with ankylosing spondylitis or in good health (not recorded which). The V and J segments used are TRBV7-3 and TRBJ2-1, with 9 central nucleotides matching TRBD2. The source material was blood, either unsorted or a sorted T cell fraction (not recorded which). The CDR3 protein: CASTQRPAGGHNEQFF. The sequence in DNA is TGTGCCAGCACTCAGCGGCCAGCGGGAGGCCACAATGAGCAGTTCTTC.